A single sample is the source of the 16 T cell receptor beta chains below, sequenced in a study of CD8 T cells in Susac syndrome. The RNA input was roughly 0.45 to 1 ug, and it was reverse transcribed with random hexamers. MiXCR, applied by TCRdb to the immunoSEQ multiplex PCR reads, yields one record per CDR3 protein. The repertoire consists of some 130,000 distinct CDR3 sequences, with over 90% occurring once and the leading ten covering about 0.18%. The material sequenced was CD8+ T cells from PBMCs. The receptor source for this set is a human donor with Susac syndrome.

The V gene is TRBV20-1, the J gene TRBJ2-1, with 10 bases matching TRBD2. Germline V gives CDR1 DFQATT, CDR2 SNEGSKA (reference sequence). Trimming at V came to 2 bases and at J to 8 bases, leaving 6 bases not matched to a gene. The CDR3 totals 14 residues. Here the CDR3 DNA reads TGCAGTGCTAGACCTAGCGGGAGTATGTATGAGCAGTTCTTC. Translating it yields CSARPSGSMYEQFF.

This chain connects TRBV2 to TRBJ1-1, with D possibly TRBD1 on 6 matching bases. Trimming shortened V by 8 bases and J by 6 bases, and 16 bases separated the two germline ends. CDR1 is SNHLY and CDR2 is FYNNEI in the germline V gene. The CDR3 contains 13 residues. For the CDR3, the DNA is TGTGCCAGCTACGGGGGGCGAGAGGCTGAAGCTTTCTTT. It is translated as CASYGGREAEAFF. Variable domain in full (rest from reference TRBV2 and TRBJ1-1): EPEVTQTPSHQVTQMGQEVILRCVPISNHLYFYWYRQILGQKVEFLVSFYNNEISEKSEIFDDQFSVERPDGSNFTLKIRSTKLEDSAMYFCASYGGREAEAFFGQGTRLTVV.

This chain links TRBV20-1 with TRBJ1-1; D uncertain. V dropped 4 bases and J dropped 1 base, with 16 bases sitting between them. CDR1 DFQATT and CDR2 SNEGSKA come from the germline V gene (reference sequence). The CDR3 is 15 residues long. DNA for the CDR3: TGCAGTGCTAATTCCCTTGAGACAACGAACACTGAAGCTTTCTTT. As protein: CSANSLETTNTEAFF.

The V call is TRBV20-1, the J call TRBJ1-4, with D perhaps matching TRBD1 (6 bases). Trimming took 6 bases from V and 6 from J, leaving 17 bases between them. The germline V gene has CDR1 DFQATT and CDR2 SNEGSKA (reference sequence). The CDR3 runs 14 residues. The CDR3 loop is CSAVDSRSDEKLFF. The CDR3 nucleotides are TGCAGTGCGGTGGACAGTCGGAGTGATGAAAAACTGTTTTTT.

The CDR3 protein is CASGFATLVGRAGEQYF. The DNA of the CDR3 is TGTGCCAGCGGATTTGCCACCTTGGTCGGGAGGGCCGGGGAGCAGTACTTC. The V and J genes are TRBV12-3 or TRBV12-4 and TRBJ2-7; 8 nucleotides line up with TRBD2. The V segment lost 8 bases and the J segment 7 bases; nucleotides outside the gene matches: 22. The CDR3 length is 17 residues.

The chain joins TRBV6-1 to TRBJ2-7; no definite D call. This CDR3 has 14 amino acids. Germline-derived CDR1 and CDR2 are MNHNS and SASEGT. Trimming took off 5 bases at V and 3 bases at J, with 14 bases between the two ends. This CDR3 reads CASSSSFTDYEQYF. CDR3 sequence (DNA): TGTGCCAGCAGTTCGAGCTTCACTGACTACGAGCAGTACTTC.

The sample holds one count of this clonotype. The V and J genes are TRBV9 and TRBJ2-7; D gene uncertain. This CDR3 spans 13 amino acids. The V gene lost 4 bases and the J gene lost 3 bases, with 11 bases spanning the gap. CDR1 and CDR2 from the germline V gene are SGDLS and YYNGEE. The DNA of the CDR3 is TGTGCCAGCAGCCCCGCGGTGAGCTACGAGCAGTACTTC. It is translated as CASSPAVSYEQYF.

The chain couples TRBV6-2 or TRBV6-3 to TRBJ2-4; either TRBD1 or TRBD2 may fit D (5 bases each). Deletions cut 6 bases from V and 6 bases from J, with 15 bases between. This CDR3 spans 14 amino acids. Germline V gene lookup returns CDR1 MNHEY and CDR2 SVGEGT. The CDR3 DNA reads TGTGCCAGCAGAGAGAGAGGGGTGATAAACATTCAGTACTTC. Its translation is CASRERGVINIQYF.

The chain couples TRBV29-1 to TRBJ2-1, with 8 bases that match TRBD2. The V and J ends lost 4 bases and 3 bases, in that order; junction bases with no gene match: 8. The CDR3 runs to 15 residues. Germline V gene sequence: CDR1 SQVTM, CDR2 ANQGSEA. The CDR3 loop reads CSVASTGTSYNEQFF. The CDR3 DNA is TGCAGCGTTGCCTCTACCGGGACTAGCTACAATGAGCAGTTCTTC.

The V call is TRBV20-1, the J call TRBJ2-7; 8 bases are a match to TRBD2. V lost 1 base and J lost 9; bases outside the gene matches: 11. In germline, CDR1 is DFQATT, CDR2 SNEGSKA (reference sequence). The CDR3 has 14 residues. The CDR3 here is CSARVSGDLRGQYF. In DNA form, the CDR3 reads TGCAGTGCTAGAGTTAGCGGGGATCTACGAGGGCAGTACTTC.

This clonotype was counted once. The chain employs TRBV9 and TRBJ2-7; D not certain. The germline V and J ends were trimmed by 4 bases and 1 base, with 6 bases remaining between them. The CDR3 contains 12 residues. The germline CDR1 and CDR2 sequences are SGDLS and YYNGEE. The CDR3 sequence is CASSPRSYEQYF. The CDR3 nucleotides read TGTGCCAGCAGCCCCCGGTCCTACGAGCAGTACTTC.

The gene calls are TRBV28 and TRBJ2-2; 11 bases line up with TRBD2. Germline V CDR1 and CDR2: MDHEN, SYDVKM. The CDR3 runs to 15 residues. Germline trimming cut 2 bases from V and 5 bases from J; bases unmatched to any gene: 1. The DNA for the CDR3 is TGTGCCAGCAGTTTACTAGCGGGAGGAACCGGGGAGCTGTTTTTT. Protein product: CASSLLAGGTGELFF.

J is TRBJ1-5 and V is TRBV27; D call uncertain. Germline assignment: CDR1 MNHEY and CDR2 SMNVEV (reference sequence). The CDR3 length is 16 residues. Between the trimmed V and J ends, which lost 6 bases and 0 bases, there was a span of 15 bases. CDR3 in amino acids: CASSSIPGYSNQPQHF. CDR3 DNA sequence: TGTGCCAGCAGCTCCATCCCGGGATATAGCAATCAGCCCCAGCATTTT.

V is TRBV4-1 and J is TRBJ2-3, with 9 bases aligning to TRBD2. V trimming: 1 base; J trimming: 5 bases; junction bases outside the gene matches: 16. Looked up from germline, CDR1 is MGHRA and CDR2 is YSYEKL. The CDR3 has 19 amino acids. The DNA for the CDR3 is TGCGCCAGCAGCCAAGGTGTCTTTAGCGGGAGTATTAAGAAAGATACGCAGTATTTT. Protein product: CASSQGVFSGSIKKDTQYF.

The chain links TRBV27 to TRBJ1-5, with TRBD1 as a possible D gene (6 bases). Looked up from germline, CDR1 is MNHEY and CDR2 is SMNVEV (reference sequence). This CDR3 has 14 amino acids. Trimming removed 4 bases at V and 0 bases at J, with 7 bases between. CDR3 amino acids: CASSSQGSNQPQHF. The CDR3 region has the DNA TGTGCCAGCAGTTCACAGGGTAGCAATCAGCCCCAGCATTTT.

V and J are TRBV27 and TRBJ1-2, with 8 bases that match TRBD1. CDR1 is MNHEY, CDR2 SMNVEV, per germline (reference sequence). The J segment lost 2 bases and the V segment lost 4 bases, leaving 0 bases of the junction unmatched. The CDR3 spans 13 residues. This chain's CDR3 is CASSWTGNYGYTF. The CDR3 DNA is TGTGCCAGCAGTTGGACAGGGAACTATGGCTACACCTTC.